What follows are 20 T cell receptor beta chains derived from one specimen sequenced in a study of shared clonotypes between healthy human individuals. The data were produced by immunoSEQ multiplex PCR, yet TCRdb's version contains in-frame clones alone and is incomplete. The table has around 720,000 clones, more than 70% seen once; the top ten hold around 1.8%. The sequencing input was memory CD4+ T cells sorted from blood. Regarding subset: CD45RA-negative fraction. The receptor source for this set is a woman in her 30s in good health.

The chain is built from TRBV30 and TRBJ1-2; D not resolved. Germline CDR1 is GTSNPN and CDR2 is SVGIG (reference sequence). This CDR3 contains 14 residues. The V end lost 5 bases, the J end lost 0 bases, and 13 bases lay between the germline ends. CDR3 nucleotide sequence: TGTGCCTGGTGCCCGAACGGCCCTAACTATGGCTACACCTTC. This translates into CAWCPNGPNYGYTF.

J is TRBJ1-4 and V is TRBV5-5, with 9 bases matching TRBD1. There are 14 residues in the CDR3. Unmatched junction bases numbered 5, after V lost 4 bases and J lost 7 bases. In germline, CDR1 is SGHKS, CDR2 YYEKEE (reference sequence). CDR3: CASSLGQGGEKLFF. The CDR3, as DNA: TGTGCCAGCAGCCTGGGACAGGGAGGTGAAAAACTGTTTTTT.

The chain uses TRBV25-1 and TRBJ2-5; 13 bases match TRBD2. Germline values: CDR1 MGHDK, CDR2 SYGVNS. The V segment lost 6 bases and the J segment 5 bases; nucleotides outside the gene matches: 6. The CDR3 is 15 residues long. CDR3 coding DNA: TGTGCCAGCAGATCCACGACTAGCGGGAGGGAGACCCAGTACTTC. Protein: CASRSTTSGRETQYF.

The chain combines TRBV6-1 with TRBJ2-1; D perhaps matches TRBD2 (6 bases). Trimming removed 8 bases at V and 8 bases at J, with 16 bases between. This CDR3 is 13 amino acids long. Germline loops: CDR1 MNHNS, CDR2 SASEGT. The CDR3 bases are TGTGCCAGCCCCGGGCCTCGGGGGTATGAGCAGTTCTTC. Residues: CASPGPRGYEQFF.

This clone has a handful of counts. The rearrangement uses TRBV12-5 and TRBJ2-1; unclear D gene. Trimming removed 1 base from V and 8 bases from J, with 9 bases in between. Germline CDR1 is LGHNT and CDR2 is FRNRAP. The CDR3 runs 13 residues. DNA of the CDR3: TGTGCTAGTGGTTTGGGTAGGGTGGATGAGCAGTTCTTC. This encodes CASGLGRVDEQFF.

This chain connects TRBV7-2 to TRBJ2-2; 10 positions agree with TRBD2. There are 16 residues in the CDR3. Germline-derived CDR1 and CDR2 are SGHTA and FQGNSA. Trimming cost V 3 bases and J 4 bases; bases outside gene matches: 5. The CDR3 loop is CASSFLAGVVTGELFF. The CDR3 DNA reads as TGTGCCAGCAGCTTTCTAGCGGGAGTAGTCACCGGGGAGCTGTTTTTT.

Notes on this clone: Other DNA variants within this sample encode the same CDR3. The chain is built from TRBV15 and TRBJ1-2, with TRBD1 as a possible D gene (5 bases). V lost 0 bases, J lost 3 bases, and 8 bases lay in between. Germline CDR1 LNHNV, CDR2 YYDKDF (reference sequence). CDR3 length equals 14 residues. The CDR3 reads CATSRDRGDYGYTF. CDR3 DNA sequence: TGTGCCACCAGCAGAGATCGGGGGGACTATGGCTACACCTTC.

In the case of this clone: Other nucleotide sequences in the sample specify the same CDR3. The chain's CDR3 is CASSIGTSSTDTQYF. The CDR3 coding sequence is TGTGCCAGTAGTATTGGGACTTCTAGCACAGATACGCAGTATTTT. The chain links TRBV19 to TRBJ2-3, with D tentatively TRBD2 (6 bases). There are 15 residues in the CDR3. Trimming took 3 bases from V and 0 from J, leaving 10 bases between them. Germline V gene data show CDR1 as LNHDA and CDR2 as SQIVND (reference sequence).

The chain has TRBV2 and TRBJ2-1, with D uncertain. Per germline, CDR1 SNHLY and CDR2 FYNNEI. V was shortened by 1 base and J by 2 bases, with 9 bases between the two germline ends. The CDR3 runs to 15 residues. The CDR3: CASSEEERPYNEQFF. The CDR3 bases are TGTGCCAGCAGTGAAGAGGAGCGTCCCTACAATGAGCAGTTCTTC.

The J gene is TRBJ1-2, the V gene TRBV5-1, with D possibly matching TRBD1 (6 bases). This CDR3 is 12 amino acids long. Germline V gives CDR1 SGHRS, CDR2 YFSETQ. V gave up 3 bases and J gave up 10 bases, with 13 bases separating them. This CDR3 is CASSSVRGIYTF. The DNA for the CDR3 is TGCGCCAGCAGCTCGGTGAGGGGGATCTACACCTTC.

The chain carries TRBV6-4 and TRBJ2-2, with 12 bases matching TRBD2. The CDR3 has 17 amino acids. V lost 6 bases to trimming and J lost 5 bases; unmatched junction nucleotides: 10. Germline V CDR1 and CDR2: MRHNA, SNTAGT. The CDR3 DNA sequence: TGTGCCAGCAGCGAGACAGGAACTAGCGGGAGGACCGGGGAGCTGTTTTTT. Protein sequence: CASSETGTSGRTGELFF.

The rearrangement links TRBV28 to TRBJ1-4; D gene unclear. V dropped 5 bases and J dropped 4 bases, with 14 bases sitting between them. The CDR3 is made up of 15 amino acids. Per germline, CDR1 MDHEN and CDR2 SYDVKM. CDR3 bases: TGTGCCAGCAGTACTCCCTCGGGGATTAATGAAAAACTGTTTTTT. Protein product: CASSTPSGINEKLFF.

Concerning this clone itself: Additional DNA sequences in this sample encode the identical CDR3. The chain combines TRBV28 with TRBJ1-3; TRBD1 agrees at 8 bases. Unmatched junction bases numbered 6, after V lost 6 bases and J lost 5 bases. There are 14 residues in the CDR3. CDR1 MDHEN and CDR2 SYDVKM come from the germline V gene. For the CDR3, the DNA is TGTGCCAGCAGCCGCGGACAGGGCCGAAACACCATATATTTT. Protein product: CASSRGQGRNTIYF.

This clone was counted between two and nine times. This specimen includes other DNA sequences encoding the same CDR3. The rearrangement links TRBV7-2 to TRBJ2-5; TRBD1 matches at 7 bases. Germline trimming cut 5 bases from V and 2 bases from J; bases unmatched to any gene: 2. This CDR3 region has 13 residues. Germline loops: CDR1 SGHTA, CDR2 FQGNSA. CDR3 in amino acids: CASSLGQQETQYF. CDR3 nucleotides: TGTGCCAGCAGCCTGGGACAGCAAGAGACCCAGTACTTC.

J is TRBJ2-1 and V is TRBV2, with a possible D match to TRBD2 (5 bases). V was trimmed by 1 base and J by 7 bases, leaving 8 bases between them. Per germline, CDR1 SNHLY and CDR2 FYNNEI. The CDR3 contains 13 residues. CDR3: CASSEGWRNEQFF. CDR3 nucleotide sequence: TGTGCCAGCAGTGAAGGTTGGAGGAATGAGCAGTTCTTC.

The V call is TRBV4-1, the J call TRBJ2-3; D gene uncertain. The V gene lost 0 bases and the J gene lost 1 base, with 8 bases spanning the gap. The CDR3 loop spans 15 amino acids. Germline-derived CDR1 and CDR2 are MGHRA and YSYEKL. CDR3 protein: CASSQDRSGTDTQYF. CDR3 nucleotide sequence: TGCGCCAGCAGCCAAGATAGGTCGGGCACAGATACGCAGTATTTT.

The gene calls are TRBV19 and TRBJ2-7; 8 bases line up with TRBD1. Germline V gene lookup returns CDR1 LNHDA and CDR2 SQIVND (reference sequence). The CDR3 runs to 14 residues. V trimming: 4 bases; J trimming: 4 bases; junction bases outside the gene matches: 6. The CDR3 region has the DNA TGTGCCAGTAGTAGGGCAGGGGGCTCGTACGAGCAGTACTTC. It specifies CASSRAGGSYEQYF.

The rearrangement uses TRBV30 and TRBJ2-3; the D gene is possibly TRBD1 (5 bases). This CDR3 spans 14 amino acids. Trimming removed 8 bases at V and 1 base at J, with 16 bases between. CDR1 and CDR2 from the germline V gene are GTSNPN and SVGIG (reference sequence). CDR3 sequence (DNA): TGTGCCCGAGGAGCAGGGCATGGCACAGATACGCAGTATTTT. Its protein product is CARGAGHGTDTQYF.

V and J are TRBV28 and TRBJ2-7; D is possibly TRBD1 (5 bases). From germline, CDR1 is MDHEN and CDR2 SYDVKM. V lost 3 bases, J lost 6 bases, and 21 bases lay in between. This CDR3 spans 16 amino acids. The CDR3 bases are TGTGCCAGCAGTTTGTCCCATGGGGCAGGGTTGGGCGAGCAGTACTTC. As protein: CASSLSHGAGLGEQYF. Variable domain in full (rest from reference TRBV28 and TRBJ2-7): DVKVTQSSRYLVKRTGEKVFLECVQDMDHENMFWYRQDPGLGLRLIYFSYDVKMKEKGDIPEGYSVSREKKERFSLILESASTNQTSMYLCASSLSHGAGLGEQYFGPGTRLTVT.

The chain uses TRBV9 and TRBJ2-6, with TRBD1 matching over 10 bases. V gave up 4 bases and J gave up 4 bases; unmatched junction bases: 8. Germline CDR1 and CDR2: SGDLS and YYNGEE. The CDR3 loop spans 17 amino acids. The CDR3 loop reads CASSSPDRGSGANVLTF. Written as DNA, the CDR3 is TGTGCCAGCAGCTCGCCGGACAGGGGGTCGGGGGCCAACGTCCTGACTTTC.